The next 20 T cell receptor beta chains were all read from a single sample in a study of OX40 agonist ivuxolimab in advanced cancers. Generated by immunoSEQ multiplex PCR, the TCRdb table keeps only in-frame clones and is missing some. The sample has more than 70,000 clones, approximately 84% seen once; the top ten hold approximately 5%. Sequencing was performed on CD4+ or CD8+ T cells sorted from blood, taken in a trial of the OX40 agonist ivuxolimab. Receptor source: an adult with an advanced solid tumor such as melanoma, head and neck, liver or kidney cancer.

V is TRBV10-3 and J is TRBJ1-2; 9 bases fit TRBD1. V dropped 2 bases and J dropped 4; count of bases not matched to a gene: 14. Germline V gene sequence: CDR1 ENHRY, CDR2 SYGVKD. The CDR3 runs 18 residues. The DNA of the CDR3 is TGTGCCATCAGTGAGCCTACAGGGGGCGCCCTTATGAGCTATGGCTACACCTTC. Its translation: CAISEPTGGALMSYGYTF.

The CDR3 DNA follows: TGTGCCAGCAGCCACGACGGTGGGGCAGATACGCAGTATTTT. It translates to CASSHDGGADTQYF. The chain carries TRBV14 and TRBJ2-3; D unresolved. This CDR3 contains 14 residues. Germline CDR1 and CDR2: SGHDN and FVKESK. V lost 3 bases to trimming and J lost 4 bases, with 11 bases between them.

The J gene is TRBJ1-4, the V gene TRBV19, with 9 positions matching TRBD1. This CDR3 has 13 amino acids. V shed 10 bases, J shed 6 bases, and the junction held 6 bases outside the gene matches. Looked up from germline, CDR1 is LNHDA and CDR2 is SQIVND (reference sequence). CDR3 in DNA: TGTGCCACCAGGGACAGGGTGGATGAAAAACTGTTTTTT. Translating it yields CATRDRVDEKLFF.

The CDR3 region is CASSVGTGPYEQYF. The CDR3 region has the DNA TGTGCCAGCAGCGTGGGAACAGGCCCCTACGAGCAGTACTTC. This chain links TRBV9 with TRBJ2-7, with TRBD1 as a possible D gene (5 bases). With 2 bases removed from V and 2 bases from J, the gap between germline ends came to 11 bases. Germline CDR1 reads SGDLS; CDR2 reads YYNGEE. The CDR3 length is 14 residues.

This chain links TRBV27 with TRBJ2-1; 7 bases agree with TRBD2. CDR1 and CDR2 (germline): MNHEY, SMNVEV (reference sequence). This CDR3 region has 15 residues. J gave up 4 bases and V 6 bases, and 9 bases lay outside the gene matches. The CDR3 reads CASRPLADIYNEQFF. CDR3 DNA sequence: TGTGCCAGCAGGCCCCTAGCGGACATATACAATGAGCAGTTCTTC.

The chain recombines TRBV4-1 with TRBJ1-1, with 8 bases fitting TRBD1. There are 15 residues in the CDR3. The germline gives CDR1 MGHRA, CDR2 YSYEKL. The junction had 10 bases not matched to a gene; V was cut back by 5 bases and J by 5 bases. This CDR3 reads CASSGQGALQTEAFF. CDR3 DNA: TGCGCCAGCAGCGGGCAGGGGGCACTACAGACTGAAGCTTTCTTT.

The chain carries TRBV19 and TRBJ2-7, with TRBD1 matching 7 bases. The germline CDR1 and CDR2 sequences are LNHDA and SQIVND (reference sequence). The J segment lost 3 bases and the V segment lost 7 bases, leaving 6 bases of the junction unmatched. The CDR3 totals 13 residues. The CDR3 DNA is TGTGCCAGTAAACCGGGACAGAGCTACGAGCAGTACTTC. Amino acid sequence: CASKPGQSYEQYF.

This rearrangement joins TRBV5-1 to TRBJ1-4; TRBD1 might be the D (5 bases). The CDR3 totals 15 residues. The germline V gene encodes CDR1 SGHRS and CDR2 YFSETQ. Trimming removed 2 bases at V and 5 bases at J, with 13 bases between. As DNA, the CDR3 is TGCGCCAGCAGCTTCCACCGACAGCCCAATGAAAAACTGTTTTTT. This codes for CASSFHRQPNEKLFF.

CDR3 coding DNA: TGTGCCAGCAGCCCCCCCAGGACCCACTACAATGAGCAGTTCTTC. It yields the protein CASSPPRTHYNEQFF. The V call is TRBV6-6, the J call TRBJ2-1; D is undetermined. The CDR3 extends over 15 amino acids. The V gene lost 6 bases and the J gene lost 3 bases, with 15 bases spanning the gap. Germline CDR1 MNHNY, CDR2 SVGAGI (reference sequence).

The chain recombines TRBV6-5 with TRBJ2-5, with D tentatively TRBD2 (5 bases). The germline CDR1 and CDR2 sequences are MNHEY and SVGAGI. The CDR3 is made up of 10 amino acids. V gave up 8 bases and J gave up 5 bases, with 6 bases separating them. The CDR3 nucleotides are TGTGCCAGCGGGGAGGAGACCCAGTACTTC. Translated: CASGEETQYF.

For the CDR3, the DNA is TGTGCCAGCAGCACCCCCGGGACTATTGTCTTCAATGAGCAGTTCTTC. Translating it yields CASSTPGTIVFNEQFF. The chain couples TRBV7-9 to TRBJ2-1, with 7 bases fitting TRBD2. After removal of 5 bases from V and 6 bases from J, the junction contained 13 bases not matched to a gene. Germline values: CDR1 SEHNR, CDR2 FQNEAQ (reference sequence). This CDR3 spans 16 amino acids.

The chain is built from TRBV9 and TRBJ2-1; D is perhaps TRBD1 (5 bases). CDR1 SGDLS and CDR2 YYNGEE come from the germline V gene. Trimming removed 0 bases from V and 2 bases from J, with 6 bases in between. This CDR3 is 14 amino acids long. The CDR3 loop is CASSVEGTYNEQFF. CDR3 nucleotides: TGTGCCAGCAGCGTAGAGGGGACCTACAATGAGCAGTTCTTC.

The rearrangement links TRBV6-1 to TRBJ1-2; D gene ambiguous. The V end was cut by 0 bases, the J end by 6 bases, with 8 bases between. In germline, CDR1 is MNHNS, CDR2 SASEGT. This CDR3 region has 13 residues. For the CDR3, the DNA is TGTGCCAGCAGTGAAGCAGGGAGGCATGGCTACACCTTC. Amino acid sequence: CASSEAGRHGYTF.

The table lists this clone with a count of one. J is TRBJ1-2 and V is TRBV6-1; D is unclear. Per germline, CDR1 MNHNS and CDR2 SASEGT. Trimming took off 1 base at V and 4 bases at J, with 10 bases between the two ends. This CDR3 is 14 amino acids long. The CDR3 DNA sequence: TGTGCCAGCAGTGAAGACGAGGGCGGCTATGGCTACACCTTC. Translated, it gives CASSEDEGGYGYTF.

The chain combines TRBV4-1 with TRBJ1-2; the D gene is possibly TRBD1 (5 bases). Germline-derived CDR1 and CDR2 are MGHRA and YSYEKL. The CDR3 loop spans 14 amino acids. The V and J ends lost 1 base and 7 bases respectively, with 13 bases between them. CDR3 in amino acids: CASSQVQGAGGYTF. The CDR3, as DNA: TGCGCCAGCAGCCAAGTTCAAGGGGCTGGTGGCTACACCTTC.

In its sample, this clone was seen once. CDR3 loop: CASNLGGGNYGYTF. CDR3 nucleotide sequence: TGTGCCAGTAATTTGGGGGGAGGTAACTATGGCTACACCTTC. The chain is built from TRBV19 and TRBJ1-2; D is possibly TRBD1 (5 bases). Germline V gene sequence: CDR1 LNHDA, CDR2 SQIVND (reference sequence). The germline V and J ends were trimmed by 7 bases and 1 base, with 13 bases remaining between them. The CDR3 has 14 residues.

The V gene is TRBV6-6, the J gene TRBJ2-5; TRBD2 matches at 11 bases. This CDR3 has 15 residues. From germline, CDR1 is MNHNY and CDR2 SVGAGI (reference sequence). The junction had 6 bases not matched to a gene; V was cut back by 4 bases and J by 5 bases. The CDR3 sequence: CASSSLAGVGETQYF. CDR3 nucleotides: TGTGCCAGCAGTTCACTAGCGGGAGTGGGTGAGACCCAGTACTTC.

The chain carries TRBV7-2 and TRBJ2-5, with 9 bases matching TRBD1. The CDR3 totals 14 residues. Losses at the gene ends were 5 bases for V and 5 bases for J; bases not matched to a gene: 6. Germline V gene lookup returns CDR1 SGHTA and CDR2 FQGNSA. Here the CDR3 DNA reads TGTGCCAGCAGCGCGGGACAGGGAACGGAGACCCAGTACTTC. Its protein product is CASSAGQGTETQYF.

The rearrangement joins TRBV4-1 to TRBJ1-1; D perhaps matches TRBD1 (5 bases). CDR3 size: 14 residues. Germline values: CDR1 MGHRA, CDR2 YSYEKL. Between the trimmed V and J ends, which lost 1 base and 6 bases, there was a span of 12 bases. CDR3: CASSQGWGRAEAFF. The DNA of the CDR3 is TGCGCCAGCAGCCAAGGGTGGGGGAGAGCTGAAGCTTTCTTT.

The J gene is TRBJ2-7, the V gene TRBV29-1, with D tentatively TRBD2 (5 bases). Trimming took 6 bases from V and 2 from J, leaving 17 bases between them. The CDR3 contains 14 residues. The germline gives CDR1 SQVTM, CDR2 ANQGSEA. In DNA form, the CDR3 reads TGCAGCGTGACGGGAAGTCGTGTACCCTACGAGCAGTACTTC. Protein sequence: CSVTGSRVPYEQYF.